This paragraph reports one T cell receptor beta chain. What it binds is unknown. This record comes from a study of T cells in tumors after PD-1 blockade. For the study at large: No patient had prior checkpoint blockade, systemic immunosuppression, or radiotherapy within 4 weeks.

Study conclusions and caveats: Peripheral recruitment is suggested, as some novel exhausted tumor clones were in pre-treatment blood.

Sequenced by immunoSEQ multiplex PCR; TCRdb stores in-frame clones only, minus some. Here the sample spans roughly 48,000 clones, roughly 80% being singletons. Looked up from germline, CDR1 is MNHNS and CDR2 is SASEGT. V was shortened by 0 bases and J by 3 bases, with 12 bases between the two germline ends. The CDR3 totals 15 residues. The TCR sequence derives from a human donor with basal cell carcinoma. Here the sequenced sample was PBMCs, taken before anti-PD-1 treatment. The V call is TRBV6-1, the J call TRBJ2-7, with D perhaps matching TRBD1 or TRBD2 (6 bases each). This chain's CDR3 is CASSEASGAHYEQYF. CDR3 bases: TGTGCCAGCAGTGAAGCCTCGGGGGCTCACTACGAGCAGTACTTC.